One and the same sample provided the 22 T cell receptor beta chains below, sequenced in a study of T cell responses to AZD1222 COVID-19 vaccine (dated by TCRdb to about 2021). Per the publication, the time point label means: baseline before first vaccination. The treatment or condition label on this specimen signifies: meningococcal conjugate vaccine given as trial control. Library prep was done by the immunoSEQ multiplex PCR assay. TCRdb provides this immuneACCESS table in a form limited to in-frame rearrangements. Some clones are lacking; in checked studies, under half of them reflect an unresolved V gene, and why the rest are absent is not known. The sample data list some 150,000 clones, and approximately 95% of these were observed just once. 0.7% to 1% of the sample is held by the ten biggest clonotypes. The specimen comprised peripheral blood, sampled on day 0 of MenACWY control vaccination. Receptors originate from an adult in good health.

J is TRBJ1-2 and V is TRBV5-8; D may be TRBD1 (5 bases). Trimming pared 0 bases from V and 3 bases from J, leaving 9 bases between. From germline, CDR1 is SGHTS and CDR2 YDEGEE. The CDR3 has 14 residues. This chain's CDR3 is CASSLGRVDYGYTF. As DNA, the CDR3 is TGTGCCAGCAGCTTGGGCAGGGTAGACTATGGCTACACCTTC.

The V call is TRBV18, the J call TRBJ1-1, with no clear D. Trimming shortened V by 4 bases and J by 0 bases, and 6 bases separated the two germline ends. This CDR3 is 13 amino acids long. Per the germline V gene, CDR1 is KGHSH and CDR2 is LQKENI. CDR3 loop: CASSQELNTEAFF. The CDR3 DNA follows: TGTGCCAGCTCACAAGAGTTGAACACTGAAGCTTTCTTT.

This clone occurred once. The rearrangement joins TRBV21-1 to TRBJ2-7. TRBV21-1 is a pseudogene locus. This CDR3 contains 19 residues. The CDR3 bases are TGTGCCAGCAGCCAACCTTATTGGCAAACTGAATTCCTCTCCTACGAGCAGTACTTC. This gives the protein CASSQPYWQTEFLSYEQYF.

This clone was detected only once. The J gene is TRBJ1-2, the V gene TRBV3-1 (or the pseudogene TRBV3-2); TRBD1 agrees at 7 bases. The ends lost 3 bases at V and 5 bases at J; junction bases unmatched: 6. Germline V gives CDR1 LGHDT, CDR2 YNNKEL (reference sequence). There are 14 residues in the CDR3. CDR3 nucleotide sequence: TGTGCCAGCAGCCAGAGAGGGGGCGAGTATGGCTACACCTTC. Translating it yields CASSQRGGEYGYTF.

The chain couples TRBV7-9 to TRBJ2-1, with 9 positions matching TRBD1. CDR1 and CDR2 from the germline V gene are SEHNR and FQNEAQ (reference sequence). V trimming: 1 base; J trimming: 8 bases; junction bases outside the gene matches: 6. CDR3 length: 15 amino acids. The CDR3, as DNA: TGTGCCAGCAGCTTAGGGGACAGGGTACTCGATGAGCAGTTCTTC. It is translated as CASSLGDRVLDEQFF.

This chain links TRBV6-5 with TRBJ1-1, with TRBD1 as a possible D gene (5 bases). From germline, CDR1 is MNHEY and CDR2 SVGAGI. There are 14 residues in the CDR3. V was shortened by 5 bases and J by 2 bases, with 12 bases between the two germline ends. CDR3 residues: CASSRRDVNTEAFF. The DNA for the CDR3 is TGTGCCAGCAGTCGCCGGGACGTCAACACTGAAGCTTTCTTT.

The chain links TRBV5-1 to TRBJ2-3; 7 bases map to TRBD1. J was trimmed by 3 bases and V by 0 bases; bases with no gene match: 4. There are 15 residues in the CDR3. CDR1 SGHRS and CDR2 YFSETQ come from the germline V gene. The CDR3 DNA reads TGCGCCAGCAGCTTGGGACAGGGTGTTACAGATACGCAGTATTTT. This encodes CASSLGQGVTDTQYF.

This chain connects TRBV7-2 to TRBJ1-3; D is uncertain. V lost 4 bases, J lost 2 bases, and 6 bases lay in between. This CDR3 has 13 residues. Germline V gene data show CDR1 as SGHTA and CDR2 as FQGNSA. This chain's CDR3 is CASSSNAGNTIYF. The CDR3 DNA sequence: TGTGCCAGCAGCTCGAACGCTGGAAACACCATATATTTT.

This clone was picked up one time. The chain carries TRBV14 and TRBJ1-2; weak D call: TRBD1 (6 bases). Germline CDR1 is SGHDN and CDR2 is FVKESK. Trimming removed 1 base from V and 2 bases from J, with 23 bases in between. The CDR3 has 19 residues. Written as DNA, the CDR3 is TGTGCCAGCAGCCAAGGACTACGCGGGGGGCGAGCCTTGAACTATGGCTACACCTTC. It codes for CASSQGLRGGRALNYGYTF. Supplemented by reference TRBV14 and TRBJ1-2, the full variable domain reads EAGVTQFPSHSVIEKGQTVTLRCDPISGHDNLYWYRRVMGKEIKFLLHFVKESKQDESGMPNNRFLAERTGGTYSTLKVQPAELEDSGVYFCASSQGLRGGRALNYGYTFGSGTRLTVV.

The chain links TRBV5-1 to TRBJ2-1, with D possibly called TRBD1 or TRBD2 (5 bases each). V lost 4 bases and J lost 4, with 21 bases in between. Germline CDR1 and CDR2: SGHRS and YFSETQ. CDR3 length: 17 residues. The CDR3 DNA sequence: TGCGCCAGCAGCCGCATCCCCTCCCGGGGCCTTTACAATGAGCAGTTCTTC. As protein: CASSRIPSRGLYNEQFF.

The chain uses TRBV5-5 and TRBJ2-7; D ambiguous. Per the germline V gene, CDR1 is SGHKS and CDR2 is YYEKEE (reference sequence). The CDR3 covers 14 residues. Trimming removed 4 bases at V and 5 bases at J, with 16 bases between. As DNA, the CDR3 is TGTGCCAGCAGCCGAGGATCCAGTCTCAACGAGCAGTACTTC. Translation: CASSRGSSLNEQYF.

This clone was picked up one time. The rearrangement joins TRBV5-1 to TRBJ2-7; D is uncertain. V was shortened by 4 bases and J by 0 bases, with 14 bases between the two germline ends. Germline-derived CDR1 and CDR2 are SGHRS and YFSETQ. The length of the CDR3 is 15 residues. CDR3: CASSRQDTTSYEQYF. Here the CDR3 DNA reads TGCGCCAGCAGCCGCCAAGACACTACCTCCTACGAGCAGTACTTC. Complete variable domain (other parts from reference TRBV5-1 and TRBJ2-7): KAGVTQTPRYLIKTRGQQVTLSCSPISGHRSVSWYQQTPGQGLQFLFEYFSETQRNKGNFPGRFSGRQFSNSRSEMNVSTLELGDSALYLCASSRQDTTSYEQYFGPGTRLTVT.

There are a few counts of this clone. The rearrangement links TRBV18 to TRBJ2-1; 11 bases line up with TRBD2. Germline-derived CDR1 and CDR2 are KGHSH and LQKENI. This CDR3 comprises 15 residues. J lost 5 bases, V lost 6 bases, and 6 bases had no gene match. The CDR3 is CASSTTSGGDNEQFF. The CDR3 nucleotides read TGTGCCAGCTCGACTACTAGCGGGGGTGACAATGAGCAGTTCTTC. The full variable domain, its missing parts supplied by reference TRBV18 and TRBJ2-1, is NAGVMQNPRHLVRRRGQEARLRCSPMKGHSHVYWYRQLPEEGLKFMVYLQKENIIDESGMPKERFSAEFPKEGPSILRIQQVVRGDSAAYFCASSTTSGGDNEQFFGPGTRLTVL.

The chain carries TRBV29-1 and TRBJ2-2; D perhaps matches TRBD2 (5 bases). The CDR3 is 14 residues long. The germline V and J ends were trimmed by 5 bases and 1 base, with 11 bases remaining between them. The germline CDR1 and CDR2 sequences are SQVTM and ANQGSEA. The CDR3 spells CSVRIAKNTGELFF. In DNA form, the CDR3 reads TGCAGCGTTCGGATAGCGAAGAACACCGGGGAGCTGTTTTTT.

The V call is TRBV30, the J call TRBJ1-2; D unresolved. Trimming took off 4 bases at V and 8 bases at J, with 11 bases between the two ends. The CDR3 sequence is 11 residues long. CDR1 and CDR2 from the germline V gene are GTSNPN and SVGIG (reference sequence). The DNA for the CDR3 is TGTGCCTGGATTCGCCTGGGGGGCTACACCTTC. Its translation: CAWIRLGGYTF.

The chain couples TRBV5-1 to TRBJ1-2, with D uncertain. Trimming removed 4 bases from V and 4 bases from J, with 5 bases in between. CDR1 and CDR2 (germline): SGHRS, YFSETQ. The CDR3 covers 11 residues. CDR3 sequence (DNA): TGCGCCAGCAGCGACCTCTATGGCTACACCTTC. Amino acids: CASSDLYGYTF.

The chain couples TRBV7-9 to TRBJ2-7; TRBD2 aligns across 11 bases. The length of the CDR3 is 14 residues. CDR1 is SEHNR, CDR2 FQNEAQ, per germline (reference sequence). V was clipped by 4 bases and J by 6 bases; unmatched bases: 5. The CDR3 is CASSWTSGSSEQYF. CDR3 nucleotide sequence: TGTGCCAGCAGCTGGACTAGCGGGTCTTCCGAGCAGTACTTC.

This clone was picked up one time. The chain employs TRBV4-3 and TRBJ2-3, with unresolved D. Germline CDR1 and CDR2: LGHNA and YSLEER. With 1 base removed from V and 2 bases from J, the gap between germline ends came to 7 bases. This CDR3 region has 14 residues. For the CDR3, the DNA is TGCGCCAGCAGCCAAGCACGGGTCACAGATACGCAGTATTTT. This gives the protein CASSQARVTDTQYF.

The chain has TRBV4-1 and TRBJ2-2; 7 bases fit TRBD2. Trimming removed 3 bases from V and 5 bases from J; junction bases left unmatched: 0. Germline assignment: CDR1 MGHRA and CDR2 YSYEKL. The CDR3 extends over 13 amino acids. This CDR3 reads CASSQGLTGELFF. Here the CDR3 DNA reads TGCGCCAGCAGCCAGGGACTAACCGGGGAGCTGTTTTTT.

This clone was seen once. The chain employs TRBV9 and TRBJ1-5; the match to TRBD1 covers 8 bases. V lost 8 bases and J lost 4; bases outside the gene matches: 5. The germline CDR1 and CDR2 sequences are SGDLS and YYNGEE. This CDR3 spans 13 amino acids. CDR3 loop: CASGQGPNQPQHF. The DNA of the CDR3 is TGTGCCAGTGGACAGGGCCCGAATCAGCCCCAGCATTTT.

The rearrangement uses TRBV10-3 and TRBJ1-1, with no clear D. This CDR3 contains 14 residues. CDR1 is ENHRY and CDR2 is SYGVKD in the germline V gene. V lost 6 bases and J lost 0, with 11 bases in between. Here the CDR3 reads CAIRRREMNTEAFF. DNA of the CDR3: TGTGCCATCAGACGACGGGAAATGAACACTGAAGCTTTCTTT.

The rearrangement uses TRBV14 and TRBJ1-6, with 10 nucleotides matching TRBD1. Trimming cost V 3 bases and J 9 bases; bases outside gene matches: 2. This CDR3 spans 14 amino acids. CDR1 is SGHDN, CDR2 FVKESK, per germline. CDR3 sequence (DNA): TGTGCCAGCAGCCAGGGGGACAGGGGTTCACCCCTCCACTTT. It specifies CASSQGDRGSPLHF.